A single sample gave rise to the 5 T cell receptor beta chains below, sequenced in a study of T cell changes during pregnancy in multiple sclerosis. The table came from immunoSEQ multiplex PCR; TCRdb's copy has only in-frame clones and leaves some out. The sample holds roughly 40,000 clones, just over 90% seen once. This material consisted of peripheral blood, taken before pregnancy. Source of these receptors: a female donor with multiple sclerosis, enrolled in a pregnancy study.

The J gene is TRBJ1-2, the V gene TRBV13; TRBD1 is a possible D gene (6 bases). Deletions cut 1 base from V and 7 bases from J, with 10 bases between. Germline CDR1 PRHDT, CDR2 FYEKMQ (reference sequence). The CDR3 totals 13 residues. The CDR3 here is CASSLVQGRGYTF. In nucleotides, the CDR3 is TGTGCCAGCAGCTTAGTACAGGGTCGTGGCTACACCTTC.

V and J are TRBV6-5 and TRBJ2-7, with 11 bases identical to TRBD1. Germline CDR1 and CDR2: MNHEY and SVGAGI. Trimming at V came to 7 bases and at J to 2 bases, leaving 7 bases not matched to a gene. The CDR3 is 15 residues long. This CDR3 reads CASTRGDRGAYEQYF. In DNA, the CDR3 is TGTGCCAGCACCAGAGGGGACAGGGGGGCCTACGAGCAGTACTTC.

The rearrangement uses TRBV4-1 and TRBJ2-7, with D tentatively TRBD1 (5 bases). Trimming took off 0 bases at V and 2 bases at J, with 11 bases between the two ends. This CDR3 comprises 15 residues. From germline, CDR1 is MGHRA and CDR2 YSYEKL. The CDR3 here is CASSQDVGPAYEQYF. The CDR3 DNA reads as TGCGCCAGCAGCCAAGATGTGGGGCCAGCCTACGAGCAGTACTTC.

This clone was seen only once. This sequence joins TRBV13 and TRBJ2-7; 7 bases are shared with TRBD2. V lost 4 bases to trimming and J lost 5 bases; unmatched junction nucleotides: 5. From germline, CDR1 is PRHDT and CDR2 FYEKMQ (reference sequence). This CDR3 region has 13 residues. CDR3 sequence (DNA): TGTGCCAGCAGCTCTCGGGGGGACCACGAGCAGTACTTC. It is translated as CASSSRGDHEQYF.

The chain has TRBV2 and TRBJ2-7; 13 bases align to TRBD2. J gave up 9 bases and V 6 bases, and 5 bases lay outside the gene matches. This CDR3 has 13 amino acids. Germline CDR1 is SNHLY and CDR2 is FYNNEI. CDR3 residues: CASRGTSGTVQYF. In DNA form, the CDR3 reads TGTGCCAGCAGAGGGACTAGCGGGACTGTGCAGTACTTC.